Listed here are 13 T cell receptor beta chains from one sample, sequenced in a study of CD8 T cells in ankylosing spondylitis. TCRdb re-called the 5' RACE reads through MiXCR, storing one row per CDR3 protein. The sample contains 150,000 to 250,000 distinct CDR3 sequences, around 13% of which appear only once. What was sequenced was blood, either unsorted or a sorted T cell fraction (not recorded which). The receptors derive from a male donor with ankylosing spondylitis or in good health (not recorded which).

The J gene is TRBJ2-1, the V gene TRBV29-1, with 9 positions matching TRBD2. J was trimmed by 0 bases and V by 2 bases; bases with no gene match: 8. In germline, CDR1 is SQVTM, CDR2 ANQGSEA. The length of the CDR3 is 17 residues. CDR3 bases: TGCAGCGTTGAAAGGCCTAGCGGGACGCACTCCTACAATGAGCAGTTCTTC. Its translation: CSVERPSGTHSYNEQFF.

At least ten counts were recorded for this clonotype. V gene TRBV12-3 or TRBV12-4 combines with J gene TRBJ2-7, with TRBD2 matching over 8 bases. Germline trimming cut 6 bases from V and 5 bases from J; bases unmatched to any gene: 6. This CDR3 contains 13 residues. CDR3 nucleotides: TGTGCCAGCAGCCGTAGCGGGAAGGACGAGCAGTACTTC. Its protein is CASSRSGKDEQYF.

This clonotype was seen a few times. This chain connects TRBV6-1 to TRBJ2-1; 8 bases line up with TRBD2. The V and J ends lost 8 bases and 10 bases, in that order; junction bases with no gene match: 10. Germline V CDR1 and CDR2: MNHNS, SASEGT. The length of the CDR3 is 13 residues. CDR3 residues: CASHSGVRMEQFF. CDR3 in DNA: TGTGCCAGCCATAGCGGGGTCCGAATGGAGCAGTTCTTC.

This clonotype was found a few times. This rearrangement joins TRBV11-2 to TRBJ1-5; D ambiguous. The CDR3 covers 13 residues. Germline CDR1 and CDR2: SGHAT and FQNNGV. Trimming cost V 1 base and J 3 bases, with 4 bases left between them. CDR3 DNA sequence: TGTGCCAGCAGCTTAGGACCCAATCAGCCCCAGCATTTT. Protein: CASSLGPNQPQHF.

The rearrangement uses TRBV2 and TRBJ2-3; 8 nucleotides line up with TRBD2. Trimming removed 7 bases from V and 2 bases from J; junction bases left unmatched: 11. This CDR3 region has 16 residues. Germline-derived CDR1 and CDR2 are SNHLY and FYNNEI. The chain's CDR3 is CASTREGSGITDTQYF. The CDR3 DNA sequence: TGTGCCAGCACCCGGGAAGGTAGCGGGATCACAGATACGCAGTATTTT.

This clonotype has at least ten counts. CDR3 protein: CASSQRGRGFADTQYF. The CDR3 DNA follows: TGCGCCAGCAGCCAGAGGGGTCGGGGGTTCGCAGATACGCAGTATTTT. This sequence joins TRBV4-1 and TRBJ2-3, with D perhaps matching TRBD2 (6 bases). V dropped 3 bases and J dropped 4 bases, with 17 bases sitting between them. The CDR3 is made up of 16 amino acids. In germline, CDR1 is MGHRA, CDR2 YSYEKL.

This clonotype was recorded many times. The V and J genes are TRBV27 and TRBJ2-1; 13 nucleotides align to TRBD2. The ends lost 4 bases at V and 7 bases at J; junction bases unmatched: 4. The CDR3 covers 15 residues. Germline CDR1 is MNHEY and CDR2 is SMNVEV (reference sequence). The CDR3, as DNA: TGTGCCAGCAGTTCGGGGACTAGCGGGGTTAATGAGCAGTTCTTC. Its translation: CASSSGTSGVNEQFF.

This clonotype was seen at least ten times. The chain carries TRBV6-1 and TRBJ2-5; TRBD2 matches 13 bases. The CDR3 has 15 amino acids. Germline CDR1 and CDR2: MNHNS and SASEGT. With V trimmed by 3 bases and J by 2 bases, 0 bases remained unmatched. This CDR3 is CASSETSGGQETQYF. The CDR3 region has the DNA TGTGCCAGCAGTGAGACTAGCGGGGGGCAAGAGACCCAGTACTTC.

This chain links TRBV20-1 with TRBJ2-5; D is ambiguous. The germline V gene has CDR1 DFQATT and CDR2 SNEGSKA (reference sequence). This CDR3 contains 12 residues. Deletions cut 1 base from V and 4 bases from J, with 7 bases between. As DNA, the CDR3 is TGCAGTGCTAGAGCGGTTAGAGAGACCCAGTACTTC. Its translation: CSARAVRETQYF.

The rearrangement links TRBV4-1 to TRBJ1-4; D gene unclear. The germline V gene has CDR1 MGHRA and CDR2 YSYEKL. The CDR3 totals 14 residues. Trimming pared 1 base from V and 6 bases from J, leaving 9 bases between. As DNA, the CDR3 is TGCGCCAGCAGCCAAGGGGCAGGAGATGAAAAACTGTTTTTT. Translation: CASSQGAGDEKLFF.

The CDR3 sequence is CASTPEDGFTGELFF. CDR3 nucleotides: TGTGCCAGCACCCCGGAGGACGGATTCACCGGGGAGCTGTTTTTT. This rearrangement joins TRBV5-4 to TRBJ2-2; D is perhaps TRBD2 (5 bases). V gave up 6 bases and J gave up 4 bases, with 16 bases separating them. CDR1 SGHNT and CDR2 YYREEE come from the germline V gene (reference sequence). The CDR3 runs to 15 residues.

The rearrangement uses TRBV30 and TRBJ2-3; no clear D. CDR1 is GTSNPN, CDR2 SVGIG, per germline (reference sequence). The length of the CDR3 is 15 residues. The V and J ends lost 0 bases and 2 bases respectively, with 12 bases between them. The CDR3 protein is CAWSVTRPATDTQYF. CDR3 DNA: TGTGCCTGGAGTGTAACCCGACCAGCCACAGATACGCAGTATTTT.

This clonotype was counted only a few times. This sequence joins TRBV12-3 or TRBV12-4 and TRBJ2-2; D not resolved. The germline V and J ends were trimmed by 6 bases and 6 bases, with 11 bases remaining between them. The CDR3 has 13 residues. The DNA of the CDR3 is TGTGCCAGCAGGGCCAATGGGCCCGGGGAGCTGTTTTTT. Translating it yields CASRANGPGELFF.